This T cell receptor (beta chain) was obtained from a study of blood T cell repertoires in COVID-19. The CDR3 spans 16 residues. Germline V lookup: CDR1 GTSNPN, CDR2 SVGIG (reference sequence). V lost 7 bases and J lost 3, with 24 bases in between. Measured with immunoSEQ multiplex PCR; TCRdb has only the in-frame clones, and not every one. The sample carries tens of thousands of clones, 70% to 90% recorded once. The sample taken for sequencing was peripheral blood. The origin of this receptor is a man aged 35 to 55 with active COVID-19. The genes are TRBV30 and TRBJ2-5; maybe TRBD2 (5 bases). The CDR3 sequence is CAFDGIPLFIEETQYF. CDR3 nucleotides: TGTGCCTTCGACGGGATTCCCCTGTTTATCGAAGAGACCCAGTACTTC.